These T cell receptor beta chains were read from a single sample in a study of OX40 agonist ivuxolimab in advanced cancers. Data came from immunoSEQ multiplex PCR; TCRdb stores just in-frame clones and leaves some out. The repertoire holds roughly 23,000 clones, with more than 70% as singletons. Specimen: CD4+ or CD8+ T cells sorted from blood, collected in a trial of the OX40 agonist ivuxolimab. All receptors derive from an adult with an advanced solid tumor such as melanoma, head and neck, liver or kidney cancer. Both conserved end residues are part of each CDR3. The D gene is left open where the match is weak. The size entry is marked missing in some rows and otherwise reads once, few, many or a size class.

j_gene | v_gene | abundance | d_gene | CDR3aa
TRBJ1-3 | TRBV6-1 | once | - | CASSTGNRNTIYF
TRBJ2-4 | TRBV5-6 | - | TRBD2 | CASSRSGTSRTLAKNIQYF
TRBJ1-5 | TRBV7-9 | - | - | CASSLSGPQHF
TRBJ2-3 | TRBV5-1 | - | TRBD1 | CASSLWTGDTQYF
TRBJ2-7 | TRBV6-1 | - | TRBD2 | CASSIAGDHSYEQYF
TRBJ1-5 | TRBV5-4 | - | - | CASSTKGGGNPQHF
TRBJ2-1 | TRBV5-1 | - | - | CASSFQGNEQFF
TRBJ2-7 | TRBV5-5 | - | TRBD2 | CASSFAGAYEQYF
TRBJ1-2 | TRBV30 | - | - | CAWSASLGGGYTF
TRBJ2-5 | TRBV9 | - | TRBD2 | CASSPWGLAGTQETQYF
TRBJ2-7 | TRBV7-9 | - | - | CASSLSEEQYF
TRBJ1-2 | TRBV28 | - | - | CASSLYTGGGYGYTF
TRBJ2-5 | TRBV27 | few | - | CASSSTTGETQYF